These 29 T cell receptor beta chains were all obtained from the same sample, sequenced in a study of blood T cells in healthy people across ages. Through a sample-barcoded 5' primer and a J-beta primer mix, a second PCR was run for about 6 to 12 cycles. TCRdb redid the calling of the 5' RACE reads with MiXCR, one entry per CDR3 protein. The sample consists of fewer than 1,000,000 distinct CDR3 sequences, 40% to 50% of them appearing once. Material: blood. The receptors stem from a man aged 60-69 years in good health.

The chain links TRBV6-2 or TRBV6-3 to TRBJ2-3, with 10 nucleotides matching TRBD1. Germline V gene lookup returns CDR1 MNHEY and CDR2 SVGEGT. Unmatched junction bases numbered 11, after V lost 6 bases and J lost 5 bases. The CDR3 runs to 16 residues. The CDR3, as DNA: TGTGCCAGCAGCTACGGGACAGGGGCGCCATTAGATACGCAGTATTTT. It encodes CASSYGTGAPLDTQYF.

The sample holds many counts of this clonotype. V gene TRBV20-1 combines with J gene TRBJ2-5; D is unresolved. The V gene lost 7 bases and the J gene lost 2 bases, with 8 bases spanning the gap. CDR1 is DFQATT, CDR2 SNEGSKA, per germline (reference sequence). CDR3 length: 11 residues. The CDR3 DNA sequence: TGCAGTGTTTCAGATCAAGAGACCCAGTACTTC. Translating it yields CSVSDQETQYF.

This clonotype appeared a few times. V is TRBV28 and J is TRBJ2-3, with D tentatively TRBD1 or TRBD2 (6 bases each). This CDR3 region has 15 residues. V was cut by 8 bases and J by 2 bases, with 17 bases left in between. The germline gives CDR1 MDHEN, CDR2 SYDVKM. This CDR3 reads CASGPGGGHTDTQYF. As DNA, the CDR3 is TGTGCCAGCGGCCCCGGAGGGGGGCACACAGATACGCAGTATTTT.

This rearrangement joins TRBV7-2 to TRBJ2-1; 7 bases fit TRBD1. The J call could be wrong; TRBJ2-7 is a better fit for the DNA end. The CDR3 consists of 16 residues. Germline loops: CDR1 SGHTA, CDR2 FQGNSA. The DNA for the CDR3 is TGTGCCAGCAACCATGCCAACAGGGGAACCTACAATGAGCAGTACTTC. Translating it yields CASNHANRGTYNEQYF.

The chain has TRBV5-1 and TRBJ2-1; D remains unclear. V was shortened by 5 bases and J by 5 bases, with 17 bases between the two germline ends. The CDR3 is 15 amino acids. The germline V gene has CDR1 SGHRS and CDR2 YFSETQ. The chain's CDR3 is CASRYVGMSDNEQFF. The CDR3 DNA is TGCGCCAGCAGGTATGTGGGGATGAGCGACAATGAGCAGTTCTTC.

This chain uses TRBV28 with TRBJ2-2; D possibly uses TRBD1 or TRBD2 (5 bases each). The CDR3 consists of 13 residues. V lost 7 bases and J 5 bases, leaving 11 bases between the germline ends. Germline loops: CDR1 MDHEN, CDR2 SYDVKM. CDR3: CASTGTKTGELFF. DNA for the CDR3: TGTGCCAGCACGGGGACCAAAACCGGGGAGCTGTTTTTT.

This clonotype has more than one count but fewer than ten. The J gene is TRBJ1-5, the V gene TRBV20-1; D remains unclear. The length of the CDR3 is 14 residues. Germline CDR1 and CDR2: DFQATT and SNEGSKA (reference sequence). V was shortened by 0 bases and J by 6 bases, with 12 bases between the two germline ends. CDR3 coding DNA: TGCAGTGCTAGAGACGGATCGGGCGGTCAGCCCCAGCATTTT. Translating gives CSARDGSGGQPQHF.

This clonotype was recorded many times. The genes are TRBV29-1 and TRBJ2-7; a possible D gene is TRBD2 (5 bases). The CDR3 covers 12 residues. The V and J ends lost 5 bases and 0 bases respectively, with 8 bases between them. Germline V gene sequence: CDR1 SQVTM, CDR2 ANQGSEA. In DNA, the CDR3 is TGCAGCGTTCCCCGGGACTCCTACGAGCAGTACTTC. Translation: CSVPRDSYEQYF.

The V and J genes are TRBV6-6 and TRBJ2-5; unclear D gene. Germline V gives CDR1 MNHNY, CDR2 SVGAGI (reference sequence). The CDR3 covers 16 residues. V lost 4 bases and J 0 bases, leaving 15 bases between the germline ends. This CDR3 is CASSSRKTLYQETQYF. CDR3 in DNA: TGTGCCAGCAGTTCCCGGAAGACCCTGTACCAAGAGACCCAGTACTTC.

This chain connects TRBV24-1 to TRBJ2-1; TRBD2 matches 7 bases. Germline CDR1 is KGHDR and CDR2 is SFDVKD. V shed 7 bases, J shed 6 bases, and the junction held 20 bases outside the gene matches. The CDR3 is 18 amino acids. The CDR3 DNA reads TGTGCCACCAGCGGACCGGGGCTAGCGGCCCCCTCGGGCAATGAGCAGTTCTTC. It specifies CATSGPGLAAPSGNEQFF.

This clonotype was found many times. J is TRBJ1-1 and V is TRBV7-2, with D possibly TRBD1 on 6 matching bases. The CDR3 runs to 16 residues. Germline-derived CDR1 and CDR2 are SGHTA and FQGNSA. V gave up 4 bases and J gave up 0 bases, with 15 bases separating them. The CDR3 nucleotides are TGTGCCAGCAGCTCCTCAGGGGTTCTGATGAACACTGAAGCTTTCTTT. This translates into CASSSSGVLMNTEAFF.

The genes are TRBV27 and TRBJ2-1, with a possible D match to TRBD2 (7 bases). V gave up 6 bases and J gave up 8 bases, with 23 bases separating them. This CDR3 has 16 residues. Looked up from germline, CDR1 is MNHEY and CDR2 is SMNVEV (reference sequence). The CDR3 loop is CASRSPVEGGVDEQFF. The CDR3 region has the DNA TGTGCCAGCAGATCCCCAGTTGAGGGGGGGGTGGATGAGCAGTTCTTC.

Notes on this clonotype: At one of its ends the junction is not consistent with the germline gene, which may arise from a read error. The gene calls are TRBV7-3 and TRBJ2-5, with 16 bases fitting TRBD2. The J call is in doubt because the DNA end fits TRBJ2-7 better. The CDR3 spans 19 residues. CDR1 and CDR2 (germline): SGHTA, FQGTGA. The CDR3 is CASSLTFPGLAGGRYEQYF. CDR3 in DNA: TGTGCTAGCAGCTTAACTTTCCCGGGACTAGCGGGGGGGCGGTACGAGCAGTACTTC.

CDR3 in amino acids: CASSLGQGPSTDTQYF. The CDR3 DNA sequence: TGCGCCAGCAGCTTAGGGCAGGGCCCTAGCACAGATACGCAGTATTTT. This chain uses TRBV5-1 with TRBJ2-3; weak D call: TRBD1 (5 bases). Germline loops: CDR1 SGHRS, CDR2 YFSETQ. V gave up 2 bases and J gave up 0 bases, with 13 bases separating them. This CDR3 is 16 amino acids long.

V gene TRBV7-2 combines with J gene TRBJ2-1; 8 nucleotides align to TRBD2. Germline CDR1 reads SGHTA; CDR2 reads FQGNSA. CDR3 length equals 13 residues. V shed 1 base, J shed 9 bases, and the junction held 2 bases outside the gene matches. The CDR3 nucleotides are TGTGCCAGCAGCTTAGAGGCGGGGGGTGAGCAGTTCTTC. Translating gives CASSLEAGGEQFF. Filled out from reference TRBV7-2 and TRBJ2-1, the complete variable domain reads GAGVSQSPSNKVTEKGKDVELRCDPISGHTALYWYRQSLGQGLEFLIYFQGNSAPDKSGLPSDRFSAERTGGSVSTLTIQRTQQEDSAVYLCASSLEAGGEQFFGPGTRLTVL.

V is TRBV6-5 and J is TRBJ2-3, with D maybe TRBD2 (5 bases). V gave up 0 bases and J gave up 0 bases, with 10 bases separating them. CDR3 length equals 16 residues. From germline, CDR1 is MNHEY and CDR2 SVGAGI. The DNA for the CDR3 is TGTGCCAGCAGTTACTCCAGACTACTCAGCACAGATACGCAGTATTTT. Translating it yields CASSYSRLLSTDTQYF.

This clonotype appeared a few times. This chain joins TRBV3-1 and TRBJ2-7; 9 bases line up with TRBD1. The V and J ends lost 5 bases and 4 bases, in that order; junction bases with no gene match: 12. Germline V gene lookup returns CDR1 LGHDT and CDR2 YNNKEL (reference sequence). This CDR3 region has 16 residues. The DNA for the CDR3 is TGTGCCAGCAGCGAAATCCAGGGGACAGGGAGATACGAGCAGTACTTC. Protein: CASSEIQGTGRYEQYF.

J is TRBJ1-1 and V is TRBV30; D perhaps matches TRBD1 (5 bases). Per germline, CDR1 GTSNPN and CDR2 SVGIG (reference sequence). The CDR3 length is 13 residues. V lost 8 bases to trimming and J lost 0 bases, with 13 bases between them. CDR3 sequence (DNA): TGTGCCGGATCAGGGTACATGAACACTGAAGCTTTCTTT. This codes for CAGSGYMNTEAFF.

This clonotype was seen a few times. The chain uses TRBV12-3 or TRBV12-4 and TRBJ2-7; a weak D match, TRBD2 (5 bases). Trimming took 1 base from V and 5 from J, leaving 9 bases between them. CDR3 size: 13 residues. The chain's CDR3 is CASSLVLDNEQYF. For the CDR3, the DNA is TGTGCCAGCAGTTTAGTACTAGACAACGAGCAGTACTTC.

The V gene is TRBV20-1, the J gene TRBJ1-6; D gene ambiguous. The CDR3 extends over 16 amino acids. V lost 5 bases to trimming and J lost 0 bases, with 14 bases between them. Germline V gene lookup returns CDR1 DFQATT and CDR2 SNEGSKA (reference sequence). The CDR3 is CSAASKAISYNSPLHF. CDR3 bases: TGCAGTGCTGCGTCCAAGGCCATCTCCTATAATTCACCCCTCCACTTT.

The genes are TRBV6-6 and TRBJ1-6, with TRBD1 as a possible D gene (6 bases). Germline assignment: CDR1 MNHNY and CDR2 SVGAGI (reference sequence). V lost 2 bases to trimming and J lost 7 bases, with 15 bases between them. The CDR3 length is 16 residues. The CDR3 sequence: CASSYPSTGANSPLHF. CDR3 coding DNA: TGTGCCAGCAGTTACCCTTCGACAGGTGCCAATTCACCCCTCCACTTT.

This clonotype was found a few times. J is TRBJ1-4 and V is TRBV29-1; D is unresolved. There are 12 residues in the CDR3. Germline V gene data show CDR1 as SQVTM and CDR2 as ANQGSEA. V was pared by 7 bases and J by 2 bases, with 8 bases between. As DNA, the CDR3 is TGCAGCGCCCGGATCACTAATGAAAAACTGTTTTTT. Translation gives CSARITNEKLFF.

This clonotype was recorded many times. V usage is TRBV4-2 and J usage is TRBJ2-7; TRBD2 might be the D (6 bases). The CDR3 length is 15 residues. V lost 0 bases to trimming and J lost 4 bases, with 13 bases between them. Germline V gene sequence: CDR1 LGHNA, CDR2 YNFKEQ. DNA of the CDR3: TGTGCCAGCAGCCAAGATAGCGCTAGCGCGTACGAGCAGTACTTC. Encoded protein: CASSQDSASAYEQYF.

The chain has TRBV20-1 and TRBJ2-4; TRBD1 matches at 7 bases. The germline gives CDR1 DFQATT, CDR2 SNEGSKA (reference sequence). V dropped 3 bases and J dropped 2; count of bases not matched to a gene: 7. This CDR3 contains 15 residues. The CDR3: CSASRQGASKNIQYF. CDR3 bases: TGCAGTGCTAGTCGACAGGGTGCGTCCAAAAACATTCAGTACTTC.

CDR3: CSAHRQGRSNEQFF. The CDR3 nucleotides read TGCAGTGCCCACAGGCAGGGCAGAAGCAATGAGCAGTTCTTC. The chain carries TRBV20-1 and TRBJ2-1; weak D call: TRBD1 (5 bases). This CDR3 comprises 14 residues. The V and J ends lost 6 bases and 6 bases respectively, with 18 bases between them. CDR1 and CDR2 (germline): DFQATT, SNEGSKA (reference sequence).

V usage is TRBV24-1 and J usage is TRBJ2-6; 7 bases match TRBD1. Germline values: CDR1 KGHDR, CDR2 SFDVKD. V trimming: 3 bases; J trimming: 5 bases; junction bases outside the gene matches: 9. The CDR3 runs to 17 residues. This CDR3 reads CATSDGLSGGWANVLTF. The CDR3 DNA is TGTGCCACCAGTGATGGTCTATCAGGGGGTTGGGCCAACGTCCTGACTTTC.

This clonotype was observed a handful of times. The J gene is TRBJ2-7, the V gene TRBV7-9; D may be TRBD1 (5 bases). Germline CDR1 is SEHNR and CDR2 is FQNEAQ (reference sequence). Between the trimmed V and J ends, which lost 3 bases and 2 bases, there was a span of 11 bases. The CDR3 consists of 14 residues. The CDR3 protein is CASSFPGPTYEQYF. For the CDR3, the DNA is TGTGCCAGCAGCTTCCCAGGGCCAACCTACGAGCAGTACTTC.

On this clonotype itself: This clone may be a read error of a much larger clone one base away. The CDR3 DNA follows: TGTGCCAGCAGAAAGGAGGCTGGGGCCAACGCCCTGACTTTC. Translating it yields CASRKEAGANALTF. J is TRBJ2-6 and V is TRBV28; D might be TRBD1 or TRBD2, each matching 5 bases. Germline CDR1 reads MDHEN; CDR2 reads SYDVKM. The CDR3 covers 14 residues.

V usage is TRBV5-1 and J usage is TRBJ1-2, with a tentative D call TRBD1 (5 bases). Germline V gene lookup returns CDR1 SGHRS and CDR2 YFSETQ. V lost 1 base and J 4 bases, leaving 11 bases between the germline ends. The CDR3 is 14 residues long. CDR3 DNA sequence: TGCGCCAGCAGCTTGTACGGGGGTGGCTATGGCTACACCTTC. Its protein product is CASSLYGGGYGYTF.